The clone carrying this T cell receptor (beta chain) was seen a few times. No antigen is known for it. Germline V gene sequence: CDR1 MGHRA, CDR2 YSYEKL. This CDR3 spans 15 amino acids. The V end was cut by 4 bases, the J end by 7 bases, with 17 bases between. This entry belongs to a study of blood T cells in healthy people across ages. Study-wide points: Naive T cell percentage by flow cytometry tracked strongly with beta diversity. The long-lived group displayed more naive CD4+ cells, plus higher diversity, than the aged donors did.

Through a sample-barcoded 5' primer and a J-beta primer mix, a second PCR was run for about 6 to 12 cycles. TCRdb re-called the 5' RACE reads with MiXCR, one entry per CDR3 protein. The profile shows over a million distinct CDR3 sequences, more than 40% of them singletons. The sample comprised blood. This clonotype was sampled from a woman aged 60-75 years in good health. This chain uses TRBV4-1 with TRBJ2-4; D is perhaps TRBD2 (6 bases). Written as DNA, the CDR3 is TGCGCCAGCAGCCCCACGGGAGCCCTTTTTAACATTCAGTACTTC. Translated: CASSPTGALFNIQYF.